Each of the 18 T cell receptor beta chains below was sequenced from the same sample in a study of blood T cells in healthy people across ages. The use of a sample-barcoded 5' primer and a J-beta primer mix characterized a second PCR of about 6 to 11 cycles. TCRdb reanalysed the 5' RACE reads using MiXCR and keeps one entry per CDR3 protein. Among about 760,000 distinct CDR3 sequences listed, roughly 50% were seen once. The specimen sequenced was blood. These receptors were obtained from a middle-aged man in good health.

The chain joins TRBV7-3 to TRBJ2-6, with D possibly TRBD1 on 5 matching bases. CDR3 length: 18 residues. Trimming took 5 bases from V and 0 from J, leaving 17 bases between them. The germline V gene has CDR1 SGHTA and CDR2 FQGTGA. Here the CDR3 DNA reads TGTGCCAGCAGCCCTTTGTACAGGATGAGCTCTGGGGCCAACGTCCTGACTTTC. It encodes CASSPLYRMSSGANVLTF.

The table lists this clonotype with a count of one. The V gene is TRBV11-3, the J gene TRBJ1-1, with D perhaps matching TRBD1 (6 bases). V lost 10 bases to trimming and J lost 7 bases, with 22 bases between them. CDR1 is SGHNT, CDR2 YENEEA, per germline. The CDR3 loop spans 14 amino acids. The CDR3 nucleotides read TGTGCCACCGAACAAACCGGGACAACAAATGAAGCTTTCTTT. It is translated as CATEQTGTTNEAFF. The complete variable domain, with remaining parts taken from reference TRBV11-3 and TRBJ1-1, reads EAGVVQSPRYKIIEKKQPVAFWCNPISGHNTLYWYLQNLGQGPELLIRYENEEAVDDSQLPKDRFSAERLKGVDSTLKIQPAELGDSAVYLCATEQTGTTNEAFFGQGTRLTVV.

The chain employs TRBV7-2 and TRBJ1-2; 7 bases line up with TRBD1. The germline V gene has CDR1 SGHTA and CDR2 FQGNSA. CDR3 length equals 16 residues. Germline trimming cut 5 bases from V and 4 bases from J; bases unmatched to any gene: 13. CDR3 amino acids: CASSPPGDRLFYGYTF. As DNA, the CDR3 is TGTGCCAGCAGCCCCCCCGGGGACAGACTTTTCTATGGCTACACCTTC. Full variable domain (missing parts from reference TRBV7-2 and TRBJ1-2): GAGVSQSPSNKVTEKGKDVELRCDPISGHTALYWYRQSLGQGLEFLIYFQGNSAPDKSGLPSDRFSAERTGGSVSTLTIQRTQQEDSAVYLCASSPPGDRLFYGYTFGSGTRLTVV.

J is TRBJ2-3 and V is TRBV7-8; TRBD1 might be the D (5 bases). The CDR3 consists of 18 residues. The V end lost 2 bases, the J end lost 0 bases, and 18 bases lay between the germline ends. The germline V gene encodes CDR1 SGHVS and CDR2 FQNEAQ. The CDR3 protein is CASSLRGQTGTSTDTQYF. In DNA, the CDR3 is TGTGCCAGCAGCTTACGAGGTCAAACAGGCACCAGCACAGATACGCAGTATTTT. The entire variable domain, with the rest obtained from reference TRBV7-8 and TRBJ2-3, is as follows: GAGVSQSPRYKVAKRGQDVALRCDPISGHVSLFWYQQALGQGPEFLTYFQNEAQLDKSGLPSDRFFAERPEGSVSTLKIQRTQQEDSAVYLCASSLRGQTGTSTDTQYFGPGTRLTVL.

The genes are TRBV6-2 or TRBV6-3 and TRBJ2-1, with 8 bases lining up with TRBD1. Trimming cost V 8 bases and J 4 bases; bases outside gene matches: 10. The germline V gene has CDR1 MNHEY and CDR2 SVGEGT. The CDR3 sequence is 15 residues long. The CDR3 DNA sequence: TGTGCCAGCTCCCCGGGACAGGACCCATACAATGAGCAGTTCTTC. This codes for CASSPGQDPYNEQFF.

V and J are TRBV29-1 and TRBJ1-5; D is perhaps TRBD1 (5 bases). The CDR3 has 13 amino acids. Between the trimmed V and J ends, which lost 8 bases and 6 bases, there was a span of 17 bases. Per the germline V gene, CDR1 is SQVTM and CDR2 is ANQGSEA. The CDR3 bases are TGCAGCTACTCCGGGGGAAATGGTCAGCCCCAGCATTTT. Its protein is CSYSGGNGQPQHF.

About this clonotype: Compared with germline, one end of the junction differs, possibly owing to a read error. In DNA form, the CDR3 reads TGCGCCAGCAGCCCTTCGACTAGCGGGATCTACAAGCAGTACTTC. It specifies CASSPSTSGIYKQYF. The rearrangement links TRBV5-1 to TRBJ2-7, with 11 positions matching TRBD2. The V gene's germline CDR1 is SGHRS and CDR2 YFSETQ. This CDR3 contains 15 residues.

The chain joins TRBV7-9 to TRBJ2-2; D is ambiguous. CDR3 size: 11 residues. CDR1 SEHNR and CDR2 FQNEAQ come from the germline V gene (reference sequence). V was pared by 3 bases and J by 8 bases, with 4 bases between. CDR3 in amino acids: CASSFRGELFF. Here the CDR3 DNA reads TGTGCCAGCAGCTTTCGGGGGGAGCTGTTTTTT.

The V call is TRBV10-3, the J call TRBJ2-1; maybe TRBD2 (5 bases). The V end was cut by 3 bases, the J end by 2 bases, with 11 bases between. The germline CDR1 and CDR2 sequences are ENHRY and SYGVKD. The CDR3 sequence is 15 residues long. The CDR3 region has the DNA TGTGCCATCAGTGAAGAACGGGGAGCCTACAATGAGCAGTTCTTC. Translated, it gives CAISEERGAYNEQFF.

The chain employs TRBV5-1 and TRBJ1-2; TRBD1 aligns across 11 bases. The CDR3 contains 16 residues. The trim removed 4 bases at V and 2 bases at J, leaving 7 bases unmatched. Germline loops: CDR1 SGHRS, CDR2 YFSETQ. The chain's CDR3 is CASSVGTGGTNYGYTF. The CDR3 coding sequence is TGCGCCAGCAGCGTCGGGACAGGGGGGACGAACTATGGCTACACCTTC.

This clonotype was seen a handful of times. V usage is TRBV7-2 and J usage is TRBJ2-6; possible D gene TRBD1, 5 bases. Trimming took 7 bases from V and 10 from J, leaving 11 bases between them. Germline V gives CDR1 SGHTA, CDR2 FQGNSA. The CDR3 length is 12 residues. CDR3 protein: CASKGAPNVLTF. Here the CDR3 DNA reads TGTGCCAGCAAAGGGGCCCCAAACGTCCTGACTTTC.

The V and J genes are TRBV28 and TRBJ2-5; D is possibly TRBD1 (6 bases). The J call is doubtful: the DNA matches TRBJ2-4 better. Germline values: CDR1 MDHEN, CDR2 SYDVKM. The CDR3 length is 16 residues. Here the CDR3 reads CASSLIGQGRVNIQYF. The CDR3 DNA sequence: TGTGCCAGCAGTTTAATTGGGCAGGGGAGAGTTAACATTCAGTACTTC.

CDR3 nucleotide sequence: TGCGCCAGCAGCCAAGATTGGGTAAATGAGCAGTTCTTC. This gives the protein CASSQDWVNEQFF. The chain is built from TRBV4-3 and TRBJ2-1, with D uncertain. The CDR3 consists of 13 residues. Trimming pared 0 bases from V and 7 bases from J, leaving 7 bases between. Per germline, CDR1 LGHNA and CDR2 YSLEER.

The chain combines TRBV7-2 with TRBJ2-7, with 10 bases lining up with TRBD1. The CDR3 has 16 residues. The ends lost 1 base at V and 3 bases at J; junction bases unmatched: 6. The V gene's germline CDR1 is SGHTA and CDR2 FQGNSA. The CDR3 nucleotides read TGTGCCAGCAGCTTAGACCGGGACAGGGGCCTCTACGAGCAGTACTTC. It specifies CASSLDRDRGLYEQYF.

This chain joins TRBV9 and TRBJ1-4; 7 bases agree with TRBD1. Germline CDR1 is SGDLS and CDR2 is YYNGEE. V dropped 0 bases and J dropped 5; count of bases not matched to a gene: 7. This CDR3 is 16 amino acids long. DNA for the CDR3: TGTGCCAGCAGCGTAGGACCAGGGGGTCCAAATGAAAAACTGTTTTTT. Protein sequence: CASSVGPGGPNEKLFF.

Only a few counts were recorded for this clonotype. As DNA, the CDR3 is TGTGCCAGCAGCTTAAACGTCCACCAAGAGACCCAGTACTTC. Translating it yields CASSLNVHQETQYF. The chain has TRBV7-3 and TRBJ2-5, with D unresolved. Trimming removed 1 base from V and 0 bases from J, with 6 bases in between. This CDR3 is built from 14 residues. The germline CDR1 and CDR2 sequences are SGHTA and FQGTGA.

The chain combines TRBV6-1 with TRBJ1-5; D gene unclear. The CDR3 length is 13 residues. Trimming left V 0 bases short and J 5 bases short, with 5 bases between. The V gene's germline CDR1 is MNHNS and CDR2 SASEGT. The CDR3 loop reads CASSEARDQPQHF. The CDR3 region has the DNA TGTGCCAGCAGTGAAGCGCGCGATCAGCCCCAGCATTTT.

CDR3 protein: CASSLFESYGYTF. Written as DNA, the CDR3 is TGTGCCAGCAGCTTATTCGAAAGTTATGGCTACACCTTC. The genes are TRBV7-8 and TRBJ1-2, with D unresolved. Germline V lookup: CDR1 SGHVS, CDR2 FQNEAQ. The CDR3 has 13 residues. Trimming cost V 2 bases and J 5 bases, with 9 bases left between them.